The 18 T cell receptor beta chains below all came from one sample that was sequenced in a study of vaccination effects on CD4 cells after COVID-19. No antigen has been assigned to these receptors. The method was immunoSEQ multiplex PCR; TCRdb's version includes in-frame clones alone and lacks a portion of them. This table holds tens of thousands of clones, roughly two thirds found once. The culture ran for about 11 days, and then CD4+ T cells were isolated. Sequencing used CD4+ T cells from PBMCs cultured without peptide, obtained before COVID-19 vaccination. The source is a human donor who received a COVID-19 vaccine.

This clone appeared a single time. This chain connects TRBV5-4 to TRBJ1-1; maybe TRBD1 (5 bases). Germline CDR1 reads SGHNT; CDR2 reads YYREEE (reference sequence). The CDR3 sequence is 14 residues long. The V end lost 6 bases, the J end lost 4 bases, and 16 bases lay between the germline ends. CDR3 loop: CASILREGGTEAFF. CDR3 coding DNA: TGTGCCAGCATCCTCAGGGAAGGAGGCACTGAAGCTTTCTTT. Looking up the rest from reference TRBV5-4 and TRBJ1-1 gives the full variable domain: ETGVTQSPTHLIKTRGQQVTLRCSSQSGHNTVSWYQQALGQGPQFIFQYYREEENGRGNFPPRFSGLQFPNYSSELNVNALELDDSALYLCASILREGGTEAFFGQGTRLTVV.

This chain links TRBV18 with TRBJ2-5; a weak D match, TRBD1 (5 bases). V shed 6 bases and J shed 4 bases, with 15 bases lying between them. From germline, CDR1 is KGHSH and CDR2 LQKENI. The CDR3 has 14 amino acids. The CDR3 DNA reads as TGTGCCAGCTCCCTAAGTCGGCAGGGAGAGACCCAGTACTTC. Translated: CASSLSRQGETQYF.

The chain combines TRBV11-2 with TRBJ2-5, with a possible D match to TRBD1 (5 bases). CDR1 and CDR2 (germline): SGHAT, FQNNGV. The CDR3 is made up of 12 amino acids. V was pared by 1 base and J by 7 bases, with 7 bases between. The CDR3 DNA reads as TGTGCCAGCAGCTTAGGCCAGGGGACCCAGTACTTC. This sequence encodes CASSLGQGTQYF.

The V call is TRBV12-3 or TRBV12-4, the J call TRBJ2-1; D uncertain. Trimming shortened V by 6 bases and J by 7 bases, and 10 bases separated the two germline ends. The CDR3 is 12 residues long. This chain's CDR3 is CASRTLSNEQFF. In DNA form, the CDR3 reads TGTGCCAGCAGGACACTCTCAAATGAGCAGTTCTTC.

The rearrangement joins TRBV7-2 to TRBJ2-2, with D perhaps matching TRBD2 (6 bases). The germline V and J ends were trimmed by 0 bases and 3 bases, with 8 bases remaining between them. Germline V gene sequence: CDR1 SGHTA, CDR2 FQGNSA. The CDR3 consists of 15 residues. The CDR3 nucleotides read TGTGCCAGCAGCTTAGCCGGGGGAGACACCGGGGAGCTGTTTTTT. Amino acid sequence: CASSLAGGDTGELFF.

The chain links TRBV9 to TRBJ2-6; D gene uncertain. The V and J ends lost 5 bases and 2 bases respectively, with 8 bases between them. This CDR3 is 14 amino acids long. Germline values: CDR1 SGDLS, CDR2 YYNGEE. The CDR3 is CASRESPGANVLTF. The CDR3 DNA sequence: TGTGCCAGCAGAGAGAGCCCTGGGGCCAACGTCCTGACTTTC.

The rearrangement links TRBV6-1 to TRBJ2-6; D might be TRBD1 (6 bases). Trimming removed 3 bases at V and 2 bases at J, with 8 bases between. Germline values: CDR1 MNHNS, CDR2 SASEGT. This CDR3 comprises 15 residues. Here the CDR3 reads CASSEGAAGANVLTF. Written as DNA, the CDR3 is TGTGCCAGCAGTGAGGGGGCAGCTGGGGCCAACGTCCTGACTTTC.

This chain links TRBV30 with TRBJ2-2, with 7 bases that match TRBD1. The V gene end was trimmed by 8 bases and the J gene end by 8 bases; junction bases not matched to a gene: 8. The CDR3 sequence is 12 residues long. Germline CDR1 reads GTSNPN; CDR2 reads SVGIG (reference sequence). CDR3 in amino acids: CAQNDRVGELFF. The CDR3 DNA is TGTGCCCAGAATGACAGGGTGGGGGAGCTGTTTTTT.

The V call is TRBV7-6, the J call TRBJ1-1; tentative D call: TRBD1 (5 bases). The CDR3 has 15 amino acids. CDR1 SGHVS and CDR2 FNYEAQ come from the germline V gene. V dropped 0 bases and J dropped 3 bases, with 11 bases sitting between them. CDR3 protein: CASSLARSGYTEAFF. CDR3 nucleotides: TGTGCCAGCAGCTTAGCGCGGTCAGGGTACACTGAAGCTTTCTTT.

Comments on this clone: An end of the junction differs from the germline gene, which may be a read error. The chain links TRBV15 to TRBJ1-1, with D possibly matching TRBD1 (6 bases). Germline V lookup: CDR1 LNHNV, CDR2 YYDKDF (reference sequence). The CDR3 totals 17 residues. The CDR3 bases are TGTGCCACCAGCCGAGATCTGGCAGGGGCGCGATCCACTGAAGCTTTCTTT. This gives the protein CATSRDLAGARSTEAFF.

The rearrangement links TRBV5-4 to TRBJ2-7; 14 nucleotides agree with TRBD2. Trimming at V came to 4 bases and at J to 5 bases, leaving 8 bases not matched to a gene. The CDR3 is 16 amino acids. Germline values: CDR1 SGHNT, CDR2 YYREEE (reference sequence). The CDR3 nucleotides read TGTGCCAGCAGCCCCGGGACTAGCGGGAGCCCACACGAGCAGTACTTC. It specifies CASSPGTSGSPHEQYF.

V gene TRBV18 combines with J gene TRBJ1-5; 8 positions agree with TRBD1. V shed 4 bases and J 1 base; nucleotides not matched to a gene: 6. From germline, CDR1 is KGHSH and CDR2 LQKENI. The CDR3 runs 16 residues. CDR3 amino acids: CASSRGQGASNQPQHF. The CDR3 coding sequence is TGTGCCAGCTCACGCGGACAGGGCGCGAGCAATCAGCCCCAGCATTTT. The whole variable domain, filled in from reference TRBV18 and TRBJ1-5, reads NAGVMQNPRHLVRRRGQEARLRCSPMKGHSHVYWYRQLPEEGLKFMVYLQKENIIDESGMPKERFSAEFPKEGPSILRIQQVVRGDSAAYFCASSRGQGASNQPQHFGDGTRLSIL.

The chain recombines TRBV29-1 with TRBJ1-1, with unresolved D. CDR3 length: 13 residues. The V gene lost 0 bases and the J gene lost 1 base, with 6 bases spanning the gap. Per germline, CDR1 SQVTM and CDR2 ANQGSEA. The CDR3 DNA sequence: TGCAGCGTTGAAGAAAACAGGAACACTGAAGCTTTCTTT. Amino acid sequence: CSVEENRNTEAFF.

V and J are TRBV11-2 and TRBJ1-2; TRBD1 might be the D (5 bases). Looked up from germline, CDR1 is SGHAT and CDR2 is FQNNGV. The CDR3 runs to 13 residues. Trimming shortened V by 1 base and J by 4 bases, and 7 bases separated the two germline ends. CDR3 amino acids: CASSLGQFYGYTF. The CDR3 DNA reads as TGTGCCAGCAGCTTAGGACAGTTCTATGGCTACACCTTC.

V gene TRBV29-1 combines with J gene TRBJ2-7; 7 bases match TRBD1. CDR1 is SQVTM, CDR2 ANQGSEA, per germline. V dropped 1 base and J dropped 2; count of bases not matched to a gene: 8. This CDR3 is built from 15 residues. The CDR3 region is CSVEVTGALAYEQYF. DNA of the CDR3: TGCAGCGTTGAAGTCACAGGGGCGCTAGCCTACGAGCAGTACTTC.

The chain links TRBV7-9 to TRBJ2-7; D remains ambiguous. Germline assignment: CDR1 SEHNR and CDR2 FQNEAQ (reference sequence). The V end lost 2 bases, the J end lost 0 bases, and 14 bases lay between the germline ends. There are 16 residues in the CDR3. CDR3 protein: CASSLSRGHSSYEQYF. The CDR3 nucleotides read TGTGCCAGCAGCTTATCTCGTGGGCACAGCTCCTACGAGCAGTACTTC.

This CDR3 is CASSRSSGSPYEQYF. The CDR3 DNA is TGTGCCAGCAGCAGATCCAGCGGGAGCCCTTACGAGCAGTACTTC. The V and J genes are TRBV6-5 and TRBJ2-7; TRBD2 agrees at 8 bases. The CDR3 has 15 amino acids. V lost 6 bases and J lost 4; bases outside the gene matches: 11. In germline, CDR1 is MNHEY, CDR2 SVGAGI.

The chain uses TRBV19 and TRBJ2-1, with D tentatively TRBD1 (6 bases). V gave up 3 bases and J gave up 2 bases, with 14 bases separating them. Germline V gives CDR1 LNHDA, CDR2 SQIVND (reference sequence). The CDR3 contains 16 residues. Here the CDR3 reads CASSMLGGSTYNEQFF. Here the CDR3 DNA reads TGTGCCAGTAGTATGTTAGGGGGAAGTACCTACAATGAGCAGTTCTTC. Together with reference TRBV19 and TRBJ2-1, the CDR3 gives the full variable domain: DGGITQSPKYLFRKEGQNVTLSCEQNLNHDAMYWYRQDPGQGLRLIYYSQIVNDFQKGDIAEGYSVSREKKESFPLTVTSAQKNPTAFYLCASSMLGGSTYNEQFFGPGTRLTVL.